This paragraph reports one TCR beta chain. Its antigen remains unknown. Here immunoSEQ multiplex PCR was the method, and the copy in TCRdb shows in-frame clones only, minus some. Counted here are 150,000 or so clones, about nine tenths occurring once; the ten biggest clones make up 13%. This sample stems from a study of radiation and T cells in renal cell carcinoma. At the level of the study: Nephrectomy followed 15 Gy stereotactic body radiation by 4 weeks. Study observations and caveats: In blood, top tumor clones expanded by 2 weeks, shrinking by 4.

The CDR3 is 15 amino acids. V shed 2 bases and J 8 bases; nucleotides not matched to a gene: 9. Looked up from germline, CDR1 is SGHRS and CDR2 is YFSETQ. Time point specified: blood 2 weeks post-SBRT. Treatment: 15 Gy SBRT to primary tumor, nephrectomy 4 weeks later. The patient's renal cell carcinoma had clear cell pathology. J is TRBJ1-4 and V is TRBV5-1, with 7 bases that match TRBD1. The specimen comprised blood, sampled from a patient whose treatment included radiotherapy and nephrectomy. This TCR came from a woman aged 45-65 years with renal cell carcinoma. The CDR3 here is CASSLNRGQGEKLFF. In nucleotides, the CDR3 is TGCGCCAGCAGCTTAAACAGGGGCCAGGGAGAAAAACTGTTTTTT. Looking up the rest from reference TRBV5-1 and TRBJ1-4 gives the full variable domain: KAGVTQTPRYLIKTRGQQVTLSCSPISGHRSVSWYQQTPGQGLQFLFEYFSETQRNKGNFPGRFSGRQFSNSRSEMNVSTLELGDSALYLCASSLNRGQGEKLFFGSGTQLSVL.